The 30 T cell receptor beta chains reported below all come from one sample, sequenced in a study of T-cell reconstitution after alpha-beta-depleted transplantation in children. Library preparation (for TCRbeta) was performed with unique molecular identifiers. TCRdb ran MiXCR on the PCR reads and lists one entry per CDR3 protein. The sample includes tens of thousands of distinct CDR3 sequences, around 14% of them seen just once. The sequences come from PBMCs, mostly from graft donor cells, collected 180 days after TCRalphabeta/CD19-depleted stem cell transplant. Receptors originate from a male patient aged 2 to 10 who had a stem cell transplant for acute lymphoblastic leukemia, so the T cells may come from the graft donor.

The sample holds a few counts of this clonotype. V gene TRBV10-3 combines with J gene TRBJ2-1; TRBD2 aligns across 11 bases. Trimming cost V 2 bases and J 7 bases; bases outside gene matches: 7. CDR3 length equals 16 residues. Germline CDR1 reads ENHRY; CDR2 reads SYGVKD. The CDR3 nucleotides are TGTGCCATCAGTGAGCGGGGACTAGCGGCTCTAAATGAGCAGTTCTTC. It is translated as CAISERGLAALNEQFF.

This CDR3 reads CASSFPRGGIVTDTQYF. The CDR3 DNA follows: TGTGCCAGCAGCTTCCCACGGGGGGGGATAGTAACAGATACGCAGTATTTT. The V call is TRBV7-2, the J call TRBJ2-3; 8 positions agree with TRBD2. The ends lost 3 bases at V and 3 bases at J; junction bases unmatched: 11. This CDR3 has 17 amino acids. Germline-derived CDR1 and CDR2 are SGHTA and FQGNSA.

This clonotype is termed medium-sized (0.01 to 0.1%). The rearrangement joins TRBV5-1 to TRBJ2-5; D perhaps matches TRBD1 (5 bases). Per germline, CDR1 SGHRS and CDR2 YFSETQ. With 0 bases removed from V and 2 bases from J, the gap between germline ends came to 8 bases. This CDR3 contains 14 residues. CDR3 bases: TGCGCCAGCAGCTTGGCCACAGGTCAAGAGACCCAGTACTTC. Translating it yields CASSLATGQETQYF.

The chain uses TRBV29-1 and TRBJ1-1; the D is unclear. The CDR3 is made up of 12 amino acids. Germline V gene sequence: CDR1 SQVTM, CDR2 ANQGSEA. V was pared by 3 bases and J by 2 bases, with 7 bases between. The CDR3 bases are TGCAGCGTTGACACAGCAAACACTGAAGCTTTCTTT. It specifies CSVDTANTEAFF.

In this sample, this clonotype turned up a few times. The CDR3 region is CASRFSLPLGEKLFF. CDR3 bases: TGTGCCAGCAGATTCTCCCTCCCCCTGGGTGAAAAACTGTTTTTT. This chain links TRBV28 with TRBJ1-4; unclear D gene. Germline V gene sequence: CDR1 MDHEN, CDR2 SYDVKM. CDR3 length equals 15 residues. Trimming removed 6 bases from V and 7 bases from J, with 18 bases in between.

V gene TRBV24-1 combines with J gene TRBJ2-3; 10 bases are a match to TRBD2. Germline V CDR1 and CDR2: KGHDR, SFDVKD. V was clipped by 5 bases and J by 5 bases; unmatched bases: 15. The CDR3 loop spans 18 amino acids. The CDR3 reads CATSGGISGRDHIDTQYF. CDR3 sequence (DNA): TGTGCCACCAGTGGAGGAATAAGCGGGAGGGACCACATAGATACGCAGTATTTT.

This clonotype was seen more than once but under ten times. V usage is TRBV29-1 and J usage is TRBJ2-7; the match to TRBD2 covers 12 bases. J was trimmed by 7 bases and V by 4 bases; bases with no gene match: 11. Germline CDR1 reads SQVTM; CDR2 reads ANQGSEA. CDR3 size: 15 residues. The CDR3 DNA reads TGCAGCGTTGGCTTCAGACTAGCGGGAGATCATGAGCAGTACTTC. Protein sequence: CSVGFRLAGDHEQYF.

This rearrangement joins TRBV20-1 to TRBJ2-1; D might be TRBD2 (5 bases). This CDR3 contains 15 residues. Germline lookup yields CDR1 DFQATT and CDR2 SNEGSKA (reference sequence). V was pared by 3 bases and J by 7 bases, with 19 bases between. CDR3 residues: CSARNRGTFLNEQFF. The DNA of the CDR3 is TGCAGTGCTAGGAATCGGGGAACCTTCCTTAATGAGCAGTTCTTC.

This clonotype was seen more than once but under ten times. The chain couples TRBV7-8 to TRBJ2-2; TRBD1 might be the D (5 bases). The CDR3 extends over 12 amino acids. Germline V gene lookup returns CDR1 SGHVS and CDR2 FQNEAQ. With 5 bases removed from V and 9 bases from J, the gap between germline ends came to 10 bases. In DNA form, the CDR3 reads TGTGCCAGCAGCCTAGGGGTCAGGGAGCTGTTTTTT. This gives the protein CASSLGVRELFF.

CDR3 sequence reads: CASSYGTFSTDTQYF. CDR3 DNA sequence: TGTGCCAGCAGCTACGGGACTTTCTCCACAGATACGCAGTATTTT. The V call is TRBV5-4, the J call TRBJ2-3; D is perhaps TRBD2 (6 bases). Germline CDR1 SGHNT, CDR2 YYREEE (reference sequence). The length of the CDR3 is 15 residues. Trimming pared 3 bases from V and 2 bases from J, leaving 13 bases between.

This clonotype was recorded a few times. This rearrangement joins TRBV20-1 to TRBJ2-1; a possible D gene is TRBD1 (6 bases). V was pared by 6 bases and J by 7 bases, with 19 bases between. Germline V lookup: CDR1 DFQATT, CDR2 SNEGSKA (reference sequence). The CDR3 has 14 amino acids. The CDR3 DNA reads TGCAGTGCCAGGAAAAGGGGGAGCGTAAATGAGCAGTTCTTC. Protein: CSARKRGSVNEQFF.

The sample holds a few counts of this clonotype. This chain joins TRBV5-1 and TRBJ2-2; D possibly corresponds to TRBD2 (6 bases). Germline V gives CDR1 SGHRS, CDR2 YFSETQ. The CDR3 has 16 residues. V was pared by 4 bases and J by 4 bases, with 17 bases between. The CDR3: CASSPRGGATTGELFF. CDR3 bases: TGCGCCAGCAGCCCGAGGGGCGGGGCTACCACCGGGGAGCTGTTTTTT.

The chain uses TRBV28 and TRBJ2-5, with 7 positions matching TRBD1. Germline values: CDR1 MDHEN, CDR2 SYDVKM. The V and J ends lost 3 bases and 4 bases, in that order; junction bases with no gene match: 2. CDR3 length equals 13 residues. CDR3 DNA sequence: TGTGCCAGCAGTTTCGGGGACAGAGAGACCCAGTACTTC. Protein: CASSFGDRETQYF.

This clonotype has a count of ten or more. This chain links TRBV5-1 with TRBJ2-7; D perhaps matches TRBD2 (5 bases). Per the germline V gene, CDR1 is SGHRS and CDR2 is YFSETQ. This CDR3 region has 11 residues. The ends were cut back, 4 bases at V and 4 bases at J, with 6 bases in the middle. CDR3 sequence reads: CASSGEYEQYF. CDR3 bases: TGCGCCAGCAGCGGGGAGTACGAGCAGTACTTC.

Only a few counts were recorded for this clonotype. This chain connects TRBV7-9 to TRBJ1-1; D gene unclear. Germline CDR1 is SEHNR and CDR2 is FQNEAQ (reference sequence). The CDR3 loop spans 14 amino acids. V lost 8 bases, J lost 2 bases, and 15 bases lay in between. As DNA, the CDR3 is TGTGCCAGCGCCCGAGGGAGGGTAAACACTGAAGCTTTCTTT. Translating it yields CASARGRVNTEAFF.

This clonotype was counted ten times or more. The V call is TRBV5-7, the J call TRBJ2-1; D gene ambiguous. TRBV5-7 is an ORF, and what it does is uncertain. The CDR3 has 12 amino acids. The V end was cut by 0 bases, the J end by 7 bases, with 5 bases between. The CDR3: CASSLVENEQFF. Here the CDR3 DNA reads TGTGCCAGCAGCTTGGTGGAGAATGAGCAGTTCTTC.

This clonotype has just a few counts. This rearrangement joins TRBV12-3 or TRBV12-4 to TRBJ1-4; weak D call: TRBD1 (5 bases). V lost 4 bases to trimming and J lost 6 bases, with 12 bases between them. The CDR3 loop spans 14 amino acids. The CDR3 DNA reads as TGTGCCAGCAGTTCCCTCCCCAGGGATGAAAAACTGTTTTTT. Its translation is CASSSLPRDEKLFF.

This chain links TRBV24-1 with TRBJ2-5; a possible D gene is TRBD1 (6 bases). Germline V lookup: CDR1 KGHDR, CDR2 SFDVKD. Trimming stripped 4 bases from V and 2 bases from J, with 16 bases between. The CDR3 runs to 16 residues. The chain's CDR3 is CATSEVQGPPQETQYF. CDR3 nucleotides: TGTGCCACCAGTGAAGTACAGGGACCCCCACAAGAGACCCAGTACTTC.

In DNA, the CDR3 is TGTGCCAGCAGCCGGGACAGAAAGAGGAATGAGCAGTTCTTC. It specifies CASSRDRKRNEQFF. The gene calls are TRBV7-9 and TRBJ2-1; 7 bases match TRBD1. The junction had 8 bases not matched to a gene; V was cut back by 5 bases and J by 7 bases. CDR1 and CDR2 from the germline V gene are SEHNR and FQNEAQ (reference sequence). This CDR3 comprises 14 residues.

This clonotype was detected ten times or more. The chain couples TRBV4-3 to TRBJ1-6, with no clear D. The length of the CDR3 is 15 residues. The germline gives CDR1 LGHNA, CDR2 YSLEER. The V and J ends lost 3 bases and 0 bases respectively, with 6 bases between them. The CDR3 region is CASSQGSSYNSPLHF. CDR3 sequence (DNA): TGCGCCAGCAGCCAGGGCAGCTCCTATAATTCACCCCTCCACTTT.

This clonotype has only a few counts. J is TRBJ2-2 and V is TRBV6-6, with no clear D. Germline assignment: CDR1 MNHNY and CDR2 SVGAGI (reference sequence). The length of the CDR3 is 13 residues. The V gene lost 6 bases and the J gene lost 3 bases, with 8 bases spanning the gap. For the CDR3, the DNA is TGTGCCAGCAGAAGCGATTACACCGGGGAGCTGTTTTTT. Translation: CASRSDYTGELFF.

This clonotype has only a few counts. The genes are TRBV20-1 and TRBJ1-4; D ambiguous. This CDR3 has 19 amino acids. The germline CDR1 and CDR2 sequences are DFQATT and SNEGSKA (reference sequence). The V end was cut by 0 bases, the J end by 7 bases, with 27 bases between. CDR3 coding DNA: TGCAGTGCTAGAGATCCACTGGTGAGGAGTACCCCTCCAGGTGAAAAACTGTTTTTT. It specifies CSARDPLVRSTPPGEKLFF.

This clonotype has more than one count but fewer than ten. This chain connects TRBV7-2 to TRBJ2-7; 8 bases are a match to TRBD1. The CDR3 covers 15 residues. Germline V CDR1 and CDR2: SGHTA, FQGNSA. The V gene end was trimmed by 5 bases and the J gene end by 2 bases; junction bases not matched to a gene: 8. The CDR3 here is CASSPRGRLTYEQYF. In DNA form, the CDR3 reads TGTGCCAGCAGCCCCAGGGGGCGCTTAACCTACGAGCAGTACTTC.

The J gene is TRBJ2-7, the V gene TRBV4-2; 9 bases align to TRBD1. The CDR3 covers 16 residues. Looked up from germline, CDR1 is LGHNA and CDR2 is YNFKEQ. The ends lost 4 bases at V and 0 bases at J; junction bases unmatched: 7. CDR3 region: CASSLRRDRVSYEQYF. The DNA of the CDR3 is TGTGCCAGCAGCCTGCGCCGGGACAGGGTCTCCTACGAGCAGTACTTC.

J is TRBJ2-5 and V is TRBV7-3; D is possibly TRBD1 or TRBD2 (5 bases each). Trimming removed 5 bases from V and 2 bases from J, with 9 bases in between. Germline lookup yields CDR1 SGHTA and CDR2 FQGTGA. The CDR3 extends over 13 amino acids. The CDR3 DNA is TGTGCCAGCAGCCGAGGGGTGCAAGAGACCCAGTACTTC. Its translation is CASSRGVQETQYF.

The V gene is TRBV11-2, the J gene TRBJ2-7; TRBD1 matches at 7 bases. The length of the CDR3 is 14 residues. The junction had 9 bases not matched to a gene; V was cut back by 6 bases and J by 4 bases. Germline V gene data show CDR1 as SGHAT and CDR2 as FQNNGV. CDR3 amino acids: CASSPHHRGYEQYF. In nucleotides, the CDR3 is TGTGCCAGCAGTCCACACCACAGGGGTTACGAGCAGTACTTC.

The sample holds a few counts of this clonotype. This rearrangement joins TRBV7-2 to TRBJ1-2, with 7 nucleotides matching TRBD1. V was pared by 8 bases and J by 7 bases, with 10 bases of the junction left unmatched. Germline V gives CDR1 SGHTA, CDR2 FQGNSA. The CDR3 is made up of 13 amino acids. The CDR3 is CASGPDRLAGYTF. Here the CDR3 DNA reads TGTGCCAGCGGACCGGACAGGCTCGCTGGCTACACCTTC.

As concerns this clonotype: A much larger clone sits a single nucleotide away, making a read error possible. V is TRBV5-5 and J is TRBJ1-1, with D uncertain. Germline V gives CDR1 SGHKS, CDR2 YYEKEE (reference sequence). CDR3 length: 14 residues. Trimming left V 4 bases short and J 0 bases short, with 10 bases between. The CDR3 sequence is CASSPPPLNTEAFF. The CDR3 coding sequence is TGTGCCAGCAGCCCTCCGCCCCTGAACACTGAAGCTTTCTTT.

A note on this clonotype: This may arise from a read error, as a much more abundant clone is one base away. For the CDR3, the DNA is TGCAGTGCCTTGGACAGCAAGACCCAGTACTTC. It is translated as CSALDSKTQYF. This sequence joins TRBV20-1 and TRBJ2-5; D is perhaps TRBD1 (6 bases). Germline CDR1 and CDR2: DFQATT and SNEGSKA (reference sequence). The CDR3 runs 11 residues. V was clipped by 6 bases and J by 6 bases, with 11 bases between them.

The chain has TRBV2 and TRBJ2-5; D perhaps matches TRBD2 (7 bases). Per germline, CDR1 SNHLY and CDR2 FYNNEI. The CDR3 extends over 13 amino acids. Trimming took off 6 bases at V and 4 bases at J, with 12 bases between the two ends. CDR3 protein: CASREGGIETQYF. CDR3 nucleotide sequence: TGTGCCAGCAGGGAGGGGGGGATAGAGACCCAGTACTTC.